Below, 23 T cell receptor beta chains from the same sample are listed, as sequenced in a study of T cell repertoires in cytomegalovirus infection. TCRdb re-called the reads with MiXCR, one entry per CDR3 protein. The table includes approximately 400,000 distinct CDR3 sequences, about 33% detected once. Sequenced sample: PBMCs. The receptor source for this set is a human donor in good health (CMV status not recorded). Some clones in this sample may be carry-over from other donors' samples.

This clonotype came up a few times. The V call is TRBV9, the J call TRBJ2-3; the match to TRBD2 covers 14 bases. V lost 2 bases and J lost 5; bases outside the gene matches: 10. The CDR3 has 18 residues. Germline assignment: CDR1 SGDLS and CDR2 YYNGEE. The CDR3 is CASSVASRLAGGVDTQYF. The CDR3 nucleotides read TGTGCCAGCAGCGTCGCTTCAAGACTAGCGGGGGGGGTAGATACGCAGTATTTT.

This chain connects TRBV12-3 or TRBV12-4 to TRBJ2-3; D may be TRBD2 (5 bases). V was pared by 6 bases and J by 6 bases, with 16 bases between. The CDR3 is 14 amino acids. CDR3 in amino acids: CASSSGITRDTQYF. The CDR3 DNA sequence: TGTGCCAGCAGCTCGGGGATTACACGGGATACGCAGTATTTT.

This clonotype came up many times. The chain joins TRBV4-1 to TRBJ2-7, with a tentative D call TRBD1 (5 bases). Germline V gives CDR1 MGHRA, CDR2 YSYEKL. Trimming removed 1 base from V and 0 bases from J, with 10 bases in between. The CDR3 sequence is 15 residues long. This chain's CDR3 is CASSQVKTDSYEQYF. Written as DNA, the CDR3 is TGCGCCAGCAGCCAAGTGAAGACAGACTCCTACGAGCAGTACTTC.

Here the CDR3 reads CASSGDRGWASGGREQFF. Here the CDR3 DNA reads TGTGCCAGCAGCGGTGACAGGGGCTGGGCTAGCGGGGGGCGGGAGCAGTTCTTC. This chain joins TRBV2 and TRBJ2-1, with 11 nucleotides matching TRBD2. J was trimmed by 10 bases and V by 6 bases; bases with no gene match: 20. The CDR3 sequence is 18 residues long. The germline V gene has CDR1 SNHLY and CDR2 FYNNEI.

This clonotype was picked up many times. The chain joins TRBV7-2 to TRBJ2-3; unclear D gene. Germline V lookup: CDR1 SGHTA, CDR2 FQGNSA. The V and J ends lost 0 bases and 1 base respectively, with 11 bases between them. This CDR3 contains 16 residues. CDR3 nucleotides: TGTGCCAGCAGCTTAGCGGCGGCTTTCGGCACAGATACGCAGTATTTT. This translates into CASSLAAAFGTDTQYF.

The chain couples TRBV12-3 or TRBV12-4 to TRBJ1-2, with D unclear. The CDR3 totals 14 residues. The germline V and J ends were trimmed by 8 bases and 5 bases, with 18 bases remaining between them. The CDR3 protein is CASGAAFGGYGYTF. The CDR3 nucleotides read TGTGCCAGCGGTGCGGCTTTTGGAGGGTATGGCTACACCTTC.

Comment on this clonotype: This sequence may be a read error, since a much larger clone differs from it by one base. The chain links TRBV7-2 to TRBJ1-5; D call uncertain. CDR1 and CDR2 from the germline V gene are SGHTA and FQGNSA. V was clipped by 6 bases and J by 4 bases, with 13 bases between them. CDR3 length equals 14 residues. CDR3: CASRIDPRNQPQHF. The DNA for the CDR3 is TGTGCCAGCAGAATTGATCCAAGGAATCAGCCCCAGCATTTT.

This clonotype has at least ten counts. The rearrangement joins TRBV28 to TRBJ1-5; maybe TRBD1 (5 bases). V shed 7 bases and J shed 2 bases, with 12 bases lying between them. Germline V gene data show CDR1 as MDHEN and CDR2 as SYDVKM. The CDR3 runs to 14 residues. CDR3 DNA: TGTGCCAGCACCCGGGGCGGGGGCAATCAGCCCCAGCATTTT. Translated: CASTRGGGNQPQHF. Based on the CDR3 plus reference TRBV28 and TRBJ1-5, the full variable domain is DVKVTQSSRYLVKRTGEKVFLECVQDMDHENMFWYRQDPGLGLRLIYFSYDVKMKEKGDIPEGYSVSREKKERFSLILESASTNQTSMYLCASTRGGGNQPQHFGDGTRLSIL.

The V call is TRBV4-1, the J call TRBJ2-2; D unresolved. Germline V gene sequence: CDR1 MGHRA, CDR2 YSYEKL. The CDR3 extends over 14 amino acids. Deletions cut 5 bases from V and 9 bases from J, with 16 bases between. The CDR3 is CASSGIALGWELFF. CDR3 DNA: TGCGCCAGCAGCGGAATAGCCCTGGGGTGGGAGCTGTTTTTT.

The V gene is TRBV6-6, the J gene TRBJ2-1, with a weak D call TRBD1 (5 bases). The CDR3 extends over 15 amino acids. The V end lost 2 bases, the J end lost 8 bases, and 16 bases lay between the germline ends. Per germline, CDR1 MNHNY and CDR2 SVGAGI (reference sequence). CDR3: CASSYTPRQSDEQFF. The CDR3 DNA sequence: TGTGCCAGCAGTTACACGCCTCGACAGAGTGATGAGCAGTTCTTC.

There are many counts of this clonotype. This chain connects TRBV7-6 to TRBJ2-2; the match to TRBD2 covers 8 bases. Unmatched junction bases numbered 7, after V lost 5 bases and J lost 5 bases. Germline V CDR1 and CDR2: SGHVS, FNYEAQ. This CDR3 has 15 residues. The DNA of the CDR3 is TGTGCCAGCAGCGGCGGGGGGTTGAATACCGGGGAGCTGTTTTTT. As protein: CASSGGGLNTGELFF.

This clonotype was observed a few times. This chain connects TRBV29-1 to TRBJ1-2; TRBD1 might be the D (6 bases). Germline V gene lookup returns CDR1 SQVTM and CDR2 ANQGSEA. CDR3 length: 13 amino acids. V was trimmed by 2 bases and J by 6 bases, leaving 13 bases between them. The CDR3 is CSVENTQGNGYTF. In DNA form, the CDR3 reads TGCAGCGTTGAAAATACACAGGGAAATGGCTACACCTTC.

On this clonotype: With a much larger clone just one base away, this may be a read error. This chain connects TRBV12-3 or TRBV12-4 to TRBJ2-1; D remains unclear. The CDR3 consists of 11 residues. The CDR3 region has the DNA TGTTCCAGCAGTTTAACCAATGAGCAGTTCTTC. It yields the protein CSSSLTNEQFF.

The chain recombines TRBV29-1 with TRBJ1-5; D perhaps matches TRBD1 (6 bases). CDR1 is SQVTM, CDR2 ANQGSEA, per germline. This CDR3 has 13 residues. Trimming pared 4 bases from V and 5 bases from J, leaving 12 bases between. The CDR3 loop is CSVASGEDQPQHF. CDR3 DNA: TGCAGCGTTGCTTCAGGGGAGGATCAGCCCCAGCATTTT.

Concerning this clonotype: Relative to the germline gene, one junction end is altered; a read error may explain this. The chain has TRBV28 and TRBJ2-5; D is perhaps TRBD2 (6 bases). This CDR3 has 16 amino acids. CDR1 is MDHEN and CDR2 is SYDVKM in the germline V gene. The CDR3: CASSLWASVPQETQSF. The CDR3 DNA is TGTGCAAGCAGTTTATGGGCTAGCGTGCCCCAAGAGACCCAGTCCTTC.

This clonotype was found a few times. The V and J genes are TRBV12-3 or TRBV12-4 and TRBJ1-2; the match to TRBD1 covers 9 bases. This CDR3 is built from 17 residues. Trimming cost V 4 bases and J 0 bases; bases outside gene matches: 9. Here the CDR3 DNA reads TGTGCCAGCAGTTCGAGGGTTGGGACAGGGACTAACTATGGCTACACCTTC. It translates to CASSSRVGTGTNYGYTF.

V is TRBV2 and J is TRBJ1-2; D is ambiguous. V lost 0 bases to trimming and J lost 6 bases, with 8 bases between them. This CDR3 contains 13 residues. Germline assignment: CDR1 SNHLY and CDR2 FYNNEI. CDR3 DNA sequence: TGTGCCAGCAGTGAAGCGATCCAGGATGGCTACACCTTC. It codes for CASSEAIQDGYTF.

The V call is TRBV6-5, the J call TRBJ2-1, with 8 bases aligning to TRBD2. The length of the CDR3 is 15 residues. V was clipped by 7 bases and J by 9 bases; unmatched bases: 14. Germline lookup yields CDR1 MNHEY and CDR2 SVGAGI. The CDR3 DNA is TGTGCCAGCACCCCCCGGGGGGGGGGGCCCCTTGAGCAGTTCTTC. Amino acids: CASTPRGGGPLEQFF.

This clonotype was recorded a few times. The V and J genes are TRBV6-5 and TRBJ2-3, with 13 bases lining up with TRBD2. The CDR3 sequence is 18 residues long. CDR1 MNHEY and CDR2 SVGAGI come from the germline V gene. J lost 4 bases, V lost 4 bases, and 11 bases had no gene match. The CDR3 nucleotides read TGTGCCAGCAGTTCTTGGGTACTAGCGGGGGGGCGGGCAGATACGCAGTATTTT. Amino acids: CASSSWVLAGGRADTQYF.

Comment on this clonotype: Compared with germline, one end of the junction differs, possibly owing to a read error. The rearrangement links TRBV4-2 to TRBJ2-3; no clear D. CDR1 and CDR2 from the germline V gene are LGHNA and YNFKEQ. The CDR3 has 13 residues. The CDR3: CSSSQEEVSTQYF. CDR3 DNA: TGTTCCAGCAGCCAAGAAGAAGTGTCTACGCAGTATTTT.

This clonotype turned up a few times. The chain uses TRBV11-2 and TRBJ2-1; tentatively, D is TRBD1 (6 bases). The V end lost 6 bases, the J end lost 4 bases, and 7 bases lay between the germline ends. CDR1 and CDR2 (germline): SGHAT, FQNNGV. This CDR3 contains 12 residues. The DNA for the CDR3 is TGTGCCAGCAGAACAGGGTACAATGAGCAGTTCTTC. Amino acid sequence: CASRTGYNEQFF.

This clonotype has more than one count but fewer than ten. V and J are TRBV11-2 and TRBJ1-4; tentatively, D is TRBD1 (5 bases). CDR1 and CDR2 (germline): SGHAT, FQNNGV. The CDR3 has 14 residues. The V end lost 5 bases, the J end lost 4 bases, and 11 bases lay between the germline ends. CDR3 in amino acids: CASSETVLNEKLFF. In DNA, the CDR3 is TGTGCCAGCAGCGAGACAGTCCTTAATGAAAAACTGTTTTTT.

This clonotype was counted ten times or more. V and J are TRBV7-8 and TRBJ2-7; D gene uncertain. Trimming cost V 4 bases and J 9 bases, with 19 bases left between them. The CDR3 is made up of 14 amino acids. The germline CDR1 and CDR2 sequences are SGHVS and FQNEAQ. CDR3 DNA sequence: TGTGCCAGCAGCTCAGTACAATCGAGGTTTGGGCAGTACTTC. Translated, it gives CASSSVQSRFGQYF.